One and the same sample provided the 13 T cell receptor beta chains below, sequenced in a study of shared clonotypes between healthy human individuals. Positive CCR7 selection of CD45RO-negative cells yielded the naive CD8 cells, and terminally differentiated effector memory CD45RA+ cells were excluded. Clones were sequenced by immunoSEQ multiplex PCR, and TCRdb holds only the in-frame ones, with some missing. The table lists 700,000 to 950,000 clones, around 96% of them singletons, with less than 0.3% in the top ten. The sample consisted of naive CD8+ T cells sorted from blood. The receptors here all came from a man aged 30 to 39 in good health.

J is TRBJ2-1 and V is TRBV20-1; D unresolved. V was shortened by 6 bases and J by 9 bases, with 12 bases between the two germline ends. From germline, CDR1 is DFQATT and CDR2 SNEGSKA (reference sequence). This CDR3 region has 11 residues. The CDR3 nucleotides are TGCAGTGCCCCTCTAAATCGTGAGCAGTTCTTC. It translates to CSAPLNREQFF.

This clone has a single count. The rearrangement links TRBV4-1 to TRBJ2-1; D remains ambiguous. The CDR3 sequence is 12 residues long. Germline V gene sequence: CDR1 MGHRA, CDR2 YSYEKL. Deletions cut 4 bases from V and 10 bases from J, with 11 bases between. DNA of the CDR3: TGCGCCAGCAGCCCAACCTTTAAGGAGCAGTTCTTC. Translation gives CASSPTFKEQFF.

The CDR3 reads CSVEGGSSDTQYF. The CDR3 nucleotides are TGCAGCGTTGAGGGCGGGAGCTCAGATACGCAGTATTTT. The V and J genes are TRBV29-1 and TRBJ2-3; TRBD2 matches at 7 bases. Germline values: CDR1 SQVTM, CDR2 ANQGSEA. The V gene end was trimmed by 3 bases and the J gene end by 4 bases; junction bases not matched to a gene: 4. This CDR3 comprises 13 residues.

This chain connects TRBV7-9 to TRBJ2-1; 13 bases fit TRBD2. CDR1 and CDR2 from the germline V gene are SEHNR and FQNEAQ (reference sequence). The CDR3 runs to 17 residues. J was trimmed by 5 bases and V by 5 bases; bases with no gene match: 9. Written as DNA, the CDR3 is TGTGCCAGCAGCCCGCCTTGGGGACTAGCGGGAAACAATGAGCAGTTCTTC. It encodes CASSPPWGLAGNNEQFF.

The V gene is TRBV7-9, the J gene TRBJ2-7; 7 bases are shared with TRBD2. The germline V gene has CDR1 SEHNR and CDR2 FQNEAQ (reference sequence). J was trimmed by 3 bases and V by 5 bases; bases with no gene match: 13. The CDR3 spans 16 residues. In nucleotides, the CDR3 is TGTGCCAGCAGCCCCCGGATAGGGGAGGGCCTCTACGAGCAGTACTTC. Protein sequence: CASSPRIGEGLYEQYF.

The CDR3, as DNA: TGCGCCAGCAGCCTGTCGGGACATCCTAATGAAAAACTGTTTTTT. It codes for CASSLSGHPNEKLFF. This chain joins TRBV5-1 and TRBJ1-4; the D gene is possibly TRBD1 (6 bases). Trimming shortened V by 4 bases and J by 3 bases, and 13 bases separated the two germline ends. The germline V gene has CDR1 SGHRS and CDR2 YFSETQ. This CDR3 has 15 amino acids. The full variable domain, completed using reference TRBV5-1 and TRBJ1-4, is KAGVTQTPRYLIKTRGQQVTLSCSPISGHRSVSWYQQTPGQGLQFLFEYFSETQRNKGNFPGRFSGRQFSNSRSEMNVSTLELGDSALYLCASSLSGHPNEKLFFGSGTQLSVL.

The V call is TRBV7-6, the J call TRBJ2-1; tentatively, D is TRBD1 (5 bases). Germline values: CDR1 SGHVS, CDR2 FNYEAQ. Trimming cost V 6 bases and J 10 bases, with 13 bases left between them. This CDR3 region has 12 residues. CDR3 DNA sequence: TGTGCCAGCAGTCGTGGGGCCGGAGAGCAGTTCTTC. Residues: CASSRGAGEQFF.

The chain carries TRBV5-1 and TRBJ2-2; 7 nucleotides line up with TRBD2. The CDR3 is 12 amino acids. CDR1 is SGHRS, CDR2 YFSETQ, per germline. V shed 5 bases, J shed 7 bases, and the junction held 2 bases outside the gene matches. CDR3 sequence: CASRQRGGELFF. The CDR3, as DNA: TGCGCCAGCAGGCAGCGGGGCGGGGAGCTGTTTTTT.

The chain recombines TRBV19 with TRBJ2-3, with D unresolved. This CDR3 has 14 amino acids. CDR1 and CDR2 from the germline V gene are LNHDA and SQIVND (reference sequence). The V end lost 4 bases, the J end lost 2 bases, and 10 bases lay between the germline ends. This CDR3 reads CASSNVMDTDTQYF. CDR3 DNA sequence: TGTGCCAGTAGTAATGTAATGGACACAGATACGCAGTATTTT.

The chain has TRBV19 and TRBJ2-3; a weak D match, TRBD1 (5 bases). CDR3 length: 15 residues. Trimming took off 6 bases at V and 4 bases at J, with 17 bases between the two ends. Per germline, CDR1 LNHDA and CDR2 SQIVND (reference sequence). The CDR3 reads CASSPRQGIPDTQYF. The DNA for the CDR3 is TGTGCCAGTAGCCCACGTCAGGGTATCCCAGATACGCAGTATTTT.

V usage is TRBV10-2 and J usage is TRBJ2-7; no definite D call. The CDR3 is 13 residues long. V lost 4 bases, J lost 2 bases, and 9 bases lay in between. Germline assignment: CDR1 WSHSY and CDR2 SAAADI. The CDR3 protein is CASSVGLTYEQYF. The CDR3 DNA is TGCGCCAGCAGTGTTGGCCTAACCTACGAGCAGTACTTC.

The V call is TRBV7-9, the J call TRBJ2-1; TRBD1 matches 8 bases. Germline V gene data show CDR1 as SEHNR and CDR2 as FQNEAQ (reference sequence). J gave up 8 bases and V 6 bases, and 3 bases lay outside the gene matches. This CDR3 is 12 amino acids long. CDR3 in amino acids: CASSPRGHEQFF. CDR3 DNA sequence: TGTGCCAGCAGTCCCAGGGGGCATGAGCAGTTCTTC.

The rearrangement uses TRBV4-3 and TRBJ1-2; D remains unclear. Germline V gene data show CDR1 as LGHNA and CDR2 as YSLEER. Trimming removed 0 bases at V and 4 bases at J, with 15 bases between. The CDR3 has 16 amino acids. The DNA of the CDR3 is TGCGCCAGCAGCCAAGAGATCGCGAAAGACGTCTATGGCTACACCTTC. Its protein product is CASSQEIAKDVYGYTF.